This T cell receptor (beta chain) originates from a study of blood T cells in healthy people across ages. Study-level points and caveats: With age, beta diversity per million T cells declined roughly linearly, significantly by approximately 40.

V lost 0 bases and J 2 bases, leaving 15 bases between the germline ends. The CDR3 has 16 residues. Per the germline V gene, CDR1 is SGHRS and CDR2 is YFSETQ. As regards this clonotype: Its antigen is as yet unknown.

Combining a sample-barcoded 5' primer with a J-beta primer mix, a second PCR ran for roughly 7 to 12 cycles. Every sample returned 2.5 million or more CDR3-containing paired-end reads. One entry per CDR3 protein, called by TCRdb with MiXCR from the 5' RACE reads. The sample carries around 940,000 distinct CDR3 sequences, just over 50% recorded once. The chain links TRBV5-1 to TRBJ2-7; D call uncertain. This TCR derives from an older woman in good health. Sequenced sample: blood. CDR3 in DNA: TGCGCCAGCAGCTTGGCCCTAGTGGGAACGACCTACGAGCAGTACTTC. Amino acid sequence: CASSLALVGTTYEQYF.